A single sample is the source of the 9 T cell receptor beta chains below, sequenced in a study of cytomegalovirus exposure and HLA in healthy donors. The PCR had 60 Vbeta and 13 Jbeta primers. TCRdb's table, derived via immunoSEQ multiplex PCR, lists solely in-frame clones and lacks some. The sample gives 150,000 to 200,000 clones, roughly 80% of which show up once; around 0.93% is in the top ten. Sample: PBMCs. The receptors shown here come from a man aged 30-40 years in good health and CMV-seronegative.

The chain employs TRBV5-1 and TRBJ1-4; 8 nucleotides agree with TRBD1. Per germline, CDR1 SGHRS and CDR2 YFSETQ. J gave up 7 bases and V 4 bases, and 6 bases lay outside the gene matches. The CDR3 is 14 residues long. The CDR3 nucleotides are TGCGCCAGCAGCGTGGACAGGGCGGGTGAAAAACTGTTTTTT. Translated: CASSVDRAGEKLFF. The whole variable domain, filled in from reference TRBV5-1 and TRBJ1-4, reads KAGVTQTPRYLIKTRGQQVTLSCSPISGHRSVSWYQQTPGQGLQFLFEYFSETQRNKGNFPGRFSGRQFSNSRSEMNVSTLELGDSALYLCASSVDRAGEKLFFGSGTQLSVL.

This clone was detected ten times or more. The V gene is TRBV15, the J gene TRBJ2-2, with D tentatively TRBD2 (5 bases). V lost 1 base and J lost 5, with 8 bases in between. This CDR3 is built from 14 residues. Germline values: CDR1 LNHNV, CDR2 YYDKDF (reference sequence). For the CDR3, the DNA is TGTGCCACCAGCAGAGTAACTAGGACCGGGGAGCTGTTTTTT. Protein sequence: CATSRVTRTGELFF.

The chain is built from TRBV30 and TRBJ2-2; possible D gene TRBD2, 6 bases. Trimming took 4 bases from V and 4 from J, leaving 16 bases between them. The CDR3 extends over 15 amino acids. CDR1 and CDR2 from the germline V gene are GTSNPN and SVGIG (reference sequence). The CDR3 here is CAWIGGGGLTGELFF. CDR3 sequence (DNA): TGTGCCTGGATCGGAGGTGGGGGACTCACCGGGGAGCTGTTTTTT.

This clone came up once. The CDR3 sequence is CASSVSDGYTF. CDR3 in DNA: TGTGCCAGCAGTGTCTCTGATGGCTACACCTTC. This sequence joins TRBV25-1 and TRBJ1-2; D is ambiguous. Germline assignment: CDR1 MGHDK and CDR2 SYGVNS. The CDR3 length is 11 residues. V was clipped by 4 bases and J by 6 bases, with 6 bases between them.

This clone has a handful of counts. The chain employs TRBV14 and TRBJ2-3; the match to TRBD1 covers 10 bases. The CDR3 is 15 amino acids. V dropped 4 bases and J dropped 2; count of bases not matched to a gene: 3. Per the germline V gene, CDR1 is SGHDN and CDR2 is FVKESK. Written as DNA, the CDR3 is TGTGCCAGCAGCCGGGACAGGGGATTCACAGATACGCAGTATTTT. Its translation is CASSRDRGFTDTQYF.

The chain uses TRBV11-2 and TRBJ1-4, with TRBD1 as a possible D gene (6 bases). CDR3 length: 17 residues. Germline values: CDR1 SGHAT, CDR2 FQNNGV. Trimming cost V 5 bases and J 8 bases, with 24 bases left between them. The CDR3 sequence: CASSPGLFGGPEEKLFF. The CDR3 DNA follows: TGTGCCAGCAGCCCAGGTCTGTTCGGGGGGCCGGAGGAAAAACTGTTTTTT.

The V call is TRBV5-3, the J call TRBJ2-7; 7 nucleotides line up with TRBD1. TRBV5-3 is assigned to the ORF class and has an uncertain function. Trimming at V came to 4 bases and at J to 4 bases, leaving 2 bases not matched to a gene. The CDR3 length is 12 residues. CDR3 sequence (DNA): TGTGCCAGAAGCCAACAGGGGTACGAGCAGTACTTC. Amino acids: CARSQQGYEQYF.

The rearrangement uses TRBV27 and TRBJ2-3; 13 bases map to TRBD2. The length of the CDR3 is 18 residues. The germline gives CDR1 MNHEY, CDR2 SMNVEV (reference sequence). V was clipped by 5 bases and J by 2 bases; unmatched bases: 10. DNA of the CDR3: TGTGCCAGCAGTCCTCCGTGGACTAGCGGGAGATACACAGATACGCAGTATTTT. This translates into CASSPPWTSGRYTDTQYF.

This chain links TRBV29-1 with TRBJ2-7; 9 nucleotides match TRBD1. The CDR3 is 12 residues long. With V trimmed by 5 bases and J by 2 bases, 1 base remained unmatched. Germline CDR1 is SQVTM and CDR2 is ANQGSEA. The CDR3 sequence is CSVWDRAYEQYF. Here the CDR3 DNA reads TGCAGCGTTTGGGACAGGGCCTACGAGCAGTACTTC.